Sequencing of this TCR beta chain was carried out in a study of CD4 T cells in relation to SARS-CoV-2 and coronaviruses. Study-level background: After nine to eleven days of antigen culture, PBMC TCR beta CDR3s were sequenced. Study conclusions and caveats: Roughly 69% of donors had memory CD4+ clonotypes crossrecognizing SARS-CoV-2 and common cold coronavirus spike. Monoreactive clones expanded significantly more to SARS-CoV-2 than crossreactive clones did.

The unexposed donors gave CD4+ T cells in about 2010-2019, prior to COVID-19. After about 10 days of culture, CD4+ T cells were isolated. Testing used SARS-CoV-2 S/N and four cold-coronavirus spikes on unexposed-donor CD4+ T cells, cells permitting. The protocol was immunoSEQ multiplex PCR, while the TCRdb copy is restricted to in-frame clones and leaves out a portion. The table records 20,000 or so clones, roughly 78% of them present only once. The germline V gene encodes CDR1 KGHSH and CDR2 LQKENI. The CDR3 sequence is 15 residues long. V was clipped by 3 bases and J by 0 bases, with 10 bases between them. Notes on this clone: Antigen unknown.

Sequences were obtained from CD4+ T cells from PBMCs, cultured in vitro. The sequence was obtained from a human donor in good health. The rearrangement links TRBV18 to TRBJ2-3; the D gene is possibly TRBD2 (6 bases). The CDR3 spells CASSPDYTSTDTQYF. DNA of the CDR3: TGTGCCAGCTCACCGGACTACACAAGCACAGATACGCAGTATTTT. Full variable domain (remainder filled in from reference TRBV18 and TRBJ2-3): NAGVMQNPRHLVRRRGQEARLRCSPMKGHSHVYWYRQLPEEGLKFMVYLQKENIIDESGMPKERFSAEFPKEGPSILRIQQVVRGDSAAYFCASSPDYTSTDTQYFGPGTRLTVL.